This T cell receptor (beta chain) was obtained from a study of blood T cells in healthy people across ages. General observations from the study: When set beside aged donors, long-lived donors presented more naive CD4+ cells and higher diversity. Those diversity estimates obtained from one million T cells were thought to be underestimates.

Primed by a sample-barcoded 5' primer and a J-beta primer mix, a second PCR proceeded for 7 to 11 cycles. With 12 random nucleotides, a template-switch adaptor tagged each individual cDNA molecule. MiXCR, applied by TCRdb to the 5' RACE reads, yields one record per CDR3 protein. The sample includes approximately 810,000 distinct CDR3 sequences, roughly 35% of them seen just once. This clonotype was seen a handful of times. Its specificity is unknown. Donors were healthy Caucasian individuals from Russia aged roughly 6 to 90. CDR1 and CDR2 from the germline V gene are LNHNV and YYDKDF (reference sequence). V lost 0 bases and J 2 bases, leaving 14 bases between the germline ends. CDR3 length equals 17 residues.

V is TRBV15 and J is TRBJ2-1; no clear D. The sequenced sample was blood. The receptor was derived from a man younger than 30 in good health. The CDR3 DNA sequence: TGTGCCACCAGCAGAGATCAAATGGGAAATGCCTACAATGAGCAGTTCTTC. Encoded protein: CATSRDQMGNAYNEQFF.